These 15 T cell receptor beta chains originate from one sample sequenced in a study of cytomegalovirus exposure and HLA in healthy donors. The primer mix had 60 Vbeta and 13 Jbeta primers. Sequenced by immunoSEQ multiplex PCR; TCRdb stores in-frame clones only, minus some. The table shows some 150,000 clones, with 68% occurring only once. The sample taken for sequencing was PBMCs. These receptor sequences come from a man in his fifties or sixties in good health and CMV-seronegative.

This clone appeared a few times. V is TRBV5-1 and J is TRBJ1-5; 10 bases fit TRBD1. The CDR3 covers 20 residues. V lost 4 bases, J lost 2 bases, and 18 bases stayed unmatched. Germline lookup yields CDR1 SGHRS and CDR2 YFSETQ. The CDR3: CASSVGARDRGAGGNQPQHF. DNA of the CDR3: TGCGCCAGCAGCGTCGGGGCCCGGGACAGGGGCGCGGGAGGCAATCAGCCCCAGCATTTT.

This chain uses TRBV10-3 with TRBJ1-6, with TRBD1 matching 9 bases. Germline CDR1 reads ENHRY; CDR2 reads SYGVKD. The trim removed 5 bases at V and 7 bases at J, leaving 6 bases unmatched. The CDR3 loop spans 15 amino acids. CDR3 in DNA: TGTGCCATCAGTAGCTCCGGGACAGGGAATTCACCCCTCCACTTT. This sequence encodes CAISSSGTGNSPLHF.

The genes are TRBV10-3 and TRBJ2-6, with D maybe TRBD2 (6 bases). Germline CDR1 reads ENHRY; CDR2 reads SYGVKD. The CDR3 is 14 amino acids. V was shortened by 8 bases and J by 4 bases, with 12 bases between the two germline ends. CDR3 sequence: CAIWGESGANVLTF. Written as DNA, the CDR3 is TGTGCCATCTGGGGGGAGTCCGGGGCCAACGTCCTGACTTTC.

This clone was counted only a few times. The rearrangement uses TRBV5-1 and TRBJ2-3, with 7 bases matching TRBD2. There are 15 residues in the CDR3. Trimming removed 2 bases from V and 0 bases from J; junction bases left unmatched: 3. Looked up from germline, CDR1 is SGHRS and CDR2 is YFSETQ. CDR3: CASSFLAASTDTQYF. In DNA, the CDR3 is TGCGCCAGCAGCTTCCTAGCGGCTAGCACAGATACGCAGTATTTT.

This clone was detected only a few times. This sequence joins TRBV11-3 and TRBJ2-7; tentative D call: TRBD1 (5 bases). Trimming removed 5 bases from V and 2 bases from J, with 10 bases in between. Germline CDR1 is SGHNT and CDR2 is YENEEA. The CDR3 sequence is 13 residues long. CDR3 residues: CASSEQVTYEQYF. In DNA, the CDR3 is TGTGCCAGCAGCGAACAGGTTACCTACGAGCAGTACTTC.

The rearrangement uses TRBV9 and TRBJ2-2; 11 bases are a match to TRBD2. The CDR3 extends over 18 amino acids. Trimming removed 2 bases from V and 3 bases from J; junction bases left unmatched: 9. In germline, CDR1 is SGDLS, CDR2 YYNGEE. CDR3 protein: CASSVRLAGSADTGELFF. CDR3 in DNA: TGTGCCAGCAGCGTGCGACTAGCGGGAAGTGCGGACACCGGGGAGCTGTTTTTT.

This chain links TRBV14 with TRBJ1-2; TRBD1 agrees at 9 bases. Germline trimming cut 3 bases from V and 6 bases from J; bases unmatched to any gene: 5. This CDR3 region has 14 residues. Germline-derived CDR1 and CDR2 are SGHDN and FVKESK. The DNA of the CDR3 is TGTGCCAGCAGCCACTTCGACAGGGGGGATGGCTACACCTTC. Amino acid sequence: CASSHFDRGDGYTF.

This chain joins TRBV4-3 and TRBJ2-1; TRBD2 agrees at 12 bases. The germline gives CDR1 LGHNA, CDR2 YSLEER. CDR3 length equals 18 residues. Unmatched junction bases numbered 5, after V lost 1 base and J lost 1 base. The CDR3 sequence is CASSQVLAGGGSYNEQFF. CDR3 bases: TGCGCCAGCAGCCAAGTGCTAGCGGGAGGGGGGTCCTACAATGAGCAGTTCTTC.

The CDR3 bases are TGTGCCAGCAGCTTGGCGGAGGGGAATCAGCCCCAGCATTTT. Translation: CASSLAEGNQPQHF. The chain links TRBV5-6 to TRBJ1-5, with a tentative D call TRBD1 (5 bases). The germline CDR1 and CDR2 sequences are SGHDT and YYEEEE. The V end lost 0 bases, the J end lost 4 bases, and 8 bases lay between the germline ends. This CDR3 is 14 amino acids long. The whole variable domain, remainder taken from reference TRBV5-6 and TRBJ1-5, is DAGVTQSPTHLIKTRGQQVTLRCSPKSGHDTVSWYQQALGQGPQFIFQYYEEEERQRGNFPDRFSGHQFPNYSSELNVNALLLGDSALYLCASSLAEGNQPQHFGDGTRLSIL.

The genes are TRBV2 and TRBJ2-5; 7 nucleotides line up with TRBD2. Germline assignment: CDR1 SNHLY and CDR2 FYNNEI. After removal of 8 bases from V and 1 base from J, the junction contained 4 bases not matched to a gene. The CDR3 sequence is 13 residues long. The CDR3 sequence is CASGRTSQETQYF. CDR3 sequence (DNA): TGTGCCAGCGGGAGGACTAGCCAAGAGACCCAGTACTTC.

The chain couples TRBV5-6 to TRBJ2-7, with D tentatively TRBD1 (5 bases). V was trimmed by 3 bases and J by 4 bases, leaving 14 bases between them. CDR3 length equals 14 residues. Germline V gene data show CDR1 as SGHDT and CDR2 as YYEEEE. CDR3 protein: CASSSPGIEYEQYF. In DNA form, the CDR3 reads TGTGCCAGCAGCTCCCCAGGGATTGAGTACGAGCAGTACTTC.

The CDR3 coding sequence is TGTGCCTGGTCTCGAGACAGGGGGCACGAGCAGTACTTC. It encodes CAWSRDRGHEQYF. This chain joins TRBV30 and TRBJ2-7; 10 bases match TRBD1. CDR1 GTSNPN and CDR2 SVGIG come from the germline V gene (reference sequence). The CDR3 has 13 amino acids. V trimming: 5 bases; J trimming: 5 bases; junction bases outside the gene matches: 6.

With regard to this clone: Other DNA sequences in this specimen translate into the identical CDR3. The gene calls are TRBV6-5 and TRBJ1-2; maybe TRBD1 (6 bases). V lost 6 bases and J 2 bases, leaving 10 bases between the germline ends. Germline assignment: CDR1 MNHEY and CDR2 SVGAGI. The CDR3 runs 13 residues. CDR3 DNA: TGTGCCAGCAGCCCCACAGGGAACTATGGCTACACCTTC. Its protein product is CASSPTGNYGYTF.

The rearrangement uses TRBV28 and TRBJ2-3; 7 positions match TRBD2. After removal of 2 bases from V and 6 bases from J, the junction contained 14 bases not matched to a gene. The V gene's germline CDR1 is MDHEN and CDR2 SYDVKM. The CDR3 totals 17 residues. DNA of the CDR3: TGTGCCAGCAGTTTACGCCCAGGGCGGGAGATCACTGATACGCAGTATTTT. Its protein is CASSLRPGREITDTQYF.

This chain joins TRBV5-1 and TRBJ2-3, with 11 bases that match TRBD2. The CDR3 sequence is 16 residues long. Germline-derived CDR1 and CDR2 are SGHRS and YFSETQ. V gave up 1 base and J gave up 5 bases; unmatched junction bases: 6. The chain's CDR3 is CASSLILAGEGDTQYF. CDR3 DNA: TGCGCCAGCAGCTTGATACTAGCGGGAGAAGGAGATACGCAGTATTTT.